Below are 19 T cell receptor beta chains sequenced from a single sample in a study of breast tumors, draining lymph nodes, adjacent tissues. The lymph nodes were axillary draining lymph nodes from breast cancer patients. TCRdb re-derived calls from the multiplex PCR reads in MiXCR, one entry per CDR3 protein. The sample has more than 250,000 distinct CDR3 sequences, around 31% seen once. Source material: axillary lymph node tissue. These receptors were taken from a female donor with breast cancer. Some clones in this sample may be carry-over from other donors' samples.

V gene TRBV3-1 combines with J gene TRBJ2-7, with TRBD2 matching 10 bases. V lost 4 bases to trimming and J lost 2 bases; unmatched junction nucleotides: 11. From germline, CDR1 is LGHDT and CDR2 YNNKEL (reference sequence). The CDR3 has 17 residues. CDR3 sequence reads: CASSPPSGSTGPYEQYF. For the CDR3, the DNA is TGTGCCAGCAGCCCACCTAGCGGGAGCACCGGGCCCTACGAGCAGTACTTC.

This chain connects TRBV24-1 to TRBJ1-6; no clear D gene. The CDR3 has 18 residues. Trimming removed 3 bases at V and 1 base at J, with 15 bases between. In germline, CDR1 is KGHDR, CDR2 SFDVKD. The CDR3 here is CATSDPRTGHSYNSPLHF. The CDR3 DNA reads TGTGCCACCAGTGATCCCCGGACGGGCCATTCCTATAATTCACCCCTCCACTTT.

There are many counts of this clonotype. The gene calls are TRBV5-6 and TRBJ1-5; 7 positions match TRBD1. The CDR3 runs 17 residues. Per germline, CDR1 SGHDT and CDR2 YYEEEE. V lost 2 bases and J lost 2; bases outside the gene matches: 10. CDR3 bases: TGTGCCAGCAGCTTTAGACAGGGACGGGTTGGCAATCAGCCCCAGCATTTT. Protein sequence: CASSFRQGRVGNQPQHF.

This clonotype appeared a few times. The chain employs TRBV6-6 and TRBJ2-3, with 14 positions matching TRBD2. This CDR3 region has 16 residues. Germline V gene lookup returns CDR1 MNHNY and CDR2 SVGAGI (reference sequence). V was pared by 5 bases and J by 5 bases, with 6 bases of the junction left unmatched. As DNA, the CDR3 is TGTGCCAGCAGTCACCTCGGACTAGCGGGAGGAGATACGCAGTATTTT. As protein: CASSHLGLAGGDTQYF.

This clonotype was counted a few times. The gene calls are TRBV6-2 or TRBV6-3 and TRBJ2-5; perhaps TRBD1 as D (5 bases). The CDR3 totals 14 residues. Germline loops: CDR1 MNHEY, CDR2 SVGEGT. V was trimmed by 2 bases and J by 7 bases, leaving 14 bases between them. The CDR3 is CASSYPRVLVTQYF. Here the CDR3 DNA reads TGTGCCAGCAGTTACCCCAGGGTGCTCGTGACCCAGTACTTC.

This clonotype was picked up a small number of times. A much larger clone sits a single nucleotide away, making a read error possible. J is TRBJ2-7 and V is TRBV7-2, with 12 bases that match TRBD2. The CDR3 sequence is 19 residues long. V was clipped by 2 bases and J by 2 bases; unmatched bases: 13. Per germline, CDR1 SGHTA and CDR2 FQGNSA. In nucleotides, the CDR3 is TGTGCCAGCAGCTTACGACCAACCTTACTAGCGGGAGGACCCTACGAGCAGTACTTC. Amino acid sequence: CASSLRPTLLAGGPYEQYF.

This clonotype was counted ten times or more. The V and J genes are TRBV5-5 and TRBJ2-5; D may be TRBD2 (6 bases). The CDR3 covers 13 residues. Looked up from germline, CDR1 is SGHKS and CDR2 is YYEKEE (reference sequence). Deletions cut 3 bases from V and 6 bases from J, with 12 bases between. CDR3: CASSSGTVKTQYF. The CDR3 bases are TGTGCCAGCAGCTCCGGGACTGTGAAGACCCAGTACTTC.

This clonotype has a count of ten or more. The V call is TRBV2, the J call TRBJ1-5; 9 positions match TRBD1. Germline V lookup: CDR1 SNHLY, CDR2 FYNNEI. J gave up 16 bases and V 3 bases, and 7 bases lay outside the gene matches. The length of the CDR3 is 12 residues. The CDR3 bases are TGTGCCAGCAGTGATCCGGGACAGGGTATTCATTTT. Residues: CASSDPGQGIHF.

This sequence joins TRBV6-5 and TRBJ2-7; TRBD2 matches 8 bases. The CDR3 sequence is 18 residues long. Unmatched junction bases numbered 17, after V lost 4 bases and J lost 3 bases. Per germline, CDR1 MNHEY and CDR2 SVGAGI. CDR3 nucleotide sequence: TGTGCCAGCAGTTCCGCCTTCGGGGTTAGAGCGGGGGTCTACGAGCAGTACTTC. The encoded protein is CASSSAFGVRAGVYEQYF.

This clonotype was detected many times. The CDR3 region has the DNA TGCGCCAGCAGCCAAGATTGGCGGCTAAGCTCCTACGAGCAGTACTTC. Its translation: CASSQDWRLSSYEQYF. J is TRBJ2-7 and V is TRBV4-1; no clear D gene. CDR1 is MGHRA and CDR2 is YSYEKL in the germline V gene. This CDR3 comprises 16 residues. V lost 0 bases and J 0 bases, leaving 12 bases between the germline ends.

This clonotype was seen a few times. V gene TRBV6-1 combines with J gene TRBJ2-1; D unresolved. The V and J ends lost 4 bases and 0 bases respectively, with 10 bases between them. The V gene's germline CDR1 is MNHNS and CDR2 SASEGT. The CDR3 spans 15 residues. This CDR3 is CASSGPFSSYNEQFF. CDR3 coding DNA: TGTGCCAGCAGTGGTCCCTTTAGCTCCTACAATGAGCAGTTCTTC.

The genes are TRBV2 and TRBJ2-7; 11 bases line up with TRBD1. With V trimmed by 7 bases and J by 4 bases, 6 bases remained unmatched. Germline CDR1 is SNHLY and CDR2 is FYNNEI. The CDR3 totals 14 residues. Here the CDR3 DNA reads TGTGCCAGCATGATAGGACAGGGGGCGTACGAGCAGTACTTC. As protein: CASMIGQGAYEQYF.

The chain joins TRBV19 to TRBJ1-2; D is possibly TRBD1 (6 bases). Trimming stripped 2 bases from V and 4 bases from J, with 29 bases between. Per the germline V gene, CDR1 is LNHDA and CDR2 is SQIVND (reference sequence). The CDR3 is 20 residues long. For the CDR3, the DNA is TGTGCCAGTAGTATAATCGGGGGAAACAGGGATAGGGAGTACATCTATGGCTACACCTTC. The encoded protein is CASSIIGGNRDREYIYGYTF.

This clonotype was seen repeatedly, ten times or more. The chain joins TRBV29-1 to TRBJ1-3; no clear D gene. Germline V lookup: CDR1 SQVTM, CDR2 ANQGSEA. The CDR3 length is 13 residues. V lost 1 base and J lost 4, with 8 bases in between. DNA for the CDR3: TGCAGCGTTGAAGGGCTTGGCGGAAACACCATATATTTT. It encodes CSVEGLGGNTIYF.

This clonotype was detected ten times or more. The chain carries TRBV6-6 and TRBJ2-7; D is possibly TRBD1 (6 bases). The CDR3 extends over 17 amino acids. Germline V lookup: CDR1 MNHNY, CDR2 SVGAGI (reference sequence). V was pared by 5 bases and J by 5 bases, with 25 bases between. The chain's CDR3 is CASSTVGHLKELDEQYF. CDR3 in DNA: TGTGCCAGCAGTACCGTGGGACACCTCAAGGAATTGGACGAGCAGTACTTC.

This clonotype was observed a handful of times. CDR3 amino acids: CSARGDGTGAEAFF. The CDR3 nucleotides read TGCAGTGCTAGAGGGGACGGGACAGGCGCTGAAGCTTTCTTT. The chain is built from TRBV20-1 and TRBJ1-1, with 8 nucleotides matching TRBD1. The CDR3 runs 14 residues. The V gene end was trimmed by 1 base and the J gene end by 6 bases; junction bases not matched to a gene: 7. Per germline, CDR1 DFQATT and CDR2 SNEGSKA (reference sequence).

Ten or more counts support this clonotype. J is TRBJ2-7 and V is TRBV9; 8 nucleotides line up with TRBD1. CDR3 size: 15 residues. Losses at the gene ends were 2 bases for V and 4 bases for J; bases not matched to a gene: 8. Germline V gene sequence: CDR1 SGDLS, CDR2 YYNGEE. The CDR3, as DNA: TGTGCCAGCAGCGTTTCCGGGACAGGAGTATACGAGCAGTACTTC. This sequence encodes CASSVSGTGVYEQYF.

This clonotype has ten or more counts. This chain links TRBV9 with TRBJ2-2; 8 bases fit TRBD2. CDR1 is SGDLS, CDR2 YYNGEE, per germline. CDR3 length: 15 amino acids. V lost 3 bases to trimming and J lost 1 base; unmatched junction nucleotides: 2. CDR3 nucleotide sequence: TGTGCCAGCAGCGGCAGCGGGAGGAACACCGGGGAGCTGTTTTTT. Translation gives CASSGSGRNTGELFF. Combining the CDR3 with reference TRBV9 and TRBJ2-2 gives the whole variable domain DSGVTQTPKHLITATGQRVTLRCSPRSGDLSVYWYQQSLDQGLQFLIQYYNGEERAKGNILERFSAQQFPDLHSELNLSSLELGDSALYFCASSGSGRNTGELFFGEGSRLTVL.

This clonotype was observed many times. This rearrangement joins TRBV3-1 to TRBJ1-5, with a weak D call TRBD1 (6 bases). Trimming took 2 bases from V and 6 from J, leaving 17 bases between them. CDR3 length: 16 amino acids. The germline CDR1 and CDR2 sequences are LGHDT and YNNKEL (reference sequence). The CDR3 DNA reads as TGTGCCAGCAGCCAAACAGGGCCCCGAGGGGGTCAGCCCCAGCATTTT. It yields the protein CASSQTGPRGGQPQHF.